This T cell receptor beta chain was retrieved from a study of cytomegalovirus exposure and HLA in healthy donors. About the research overall: A prior analysis found 90 million to 120 million unique TCR beta sequences from approximately 200 million T cells.

Study results and caveats: Roughly uniform sequencing depth across donors was assumed, possibly incorrectly.

PCR used 60 Vbeta primers and 13 Jbeta primers. The table came from immunoSEQ multiplex PCR; TCRdb's copy has only in-frame clones and leaves some out. The sample has roughly 110,000 clones, 70% to 80% seen once. The CDR3 is 13 amino acids. V dropped 2 bases and J dropped 7 bases, with 11 bases sitting between them. Germline assignment: CDR1 SGHTA and CDR2 FQGNSA. About this clone itself: The target antigen is unknown.

The sequenced sample was PBMCs. The receptor's source is a middle-aged woman in good health and CMV-seropositive. The chain combines TRBV7-2 with TRBJ1-2; the D is unclear. CDR3 amino acids: CASSLSGAGGYTF. The CDR3, as DNA: TGTGCCAGCAGCTTATCAGGTGCCGGTGGCTACACCTTC.